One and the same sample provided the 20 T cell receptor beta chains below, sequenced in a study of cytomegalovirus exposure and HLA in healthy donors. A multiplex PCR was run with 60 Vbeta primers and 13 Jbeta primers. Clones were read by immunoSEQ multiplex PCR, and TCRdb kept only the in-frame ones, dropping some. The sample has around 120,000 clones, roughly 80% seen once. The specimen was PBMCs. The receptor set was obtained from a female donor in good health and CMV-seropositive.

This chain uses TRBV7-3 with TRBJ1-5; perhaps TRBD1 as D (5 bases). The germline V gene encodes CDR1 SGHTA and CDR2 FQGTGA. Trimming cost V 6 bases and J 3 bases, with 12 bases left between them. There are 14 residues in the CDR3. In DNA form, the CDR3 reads TGTGCCAGCAGTCTCACAGGTCCCAATCAGCCCCAGCATTTT. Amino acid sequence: CASSLTGPNQPQHF.

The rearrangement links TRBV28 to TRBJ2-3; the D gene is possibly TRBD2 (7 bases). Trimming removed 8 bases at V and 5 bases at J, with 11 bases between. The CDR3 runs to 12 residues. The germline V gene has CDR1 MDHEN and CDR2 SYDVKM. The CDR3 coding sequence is TGTGCCAGCGGGGGGGCAAGAGATACGCAGTATTTT. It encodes CASGGARDTQYF.

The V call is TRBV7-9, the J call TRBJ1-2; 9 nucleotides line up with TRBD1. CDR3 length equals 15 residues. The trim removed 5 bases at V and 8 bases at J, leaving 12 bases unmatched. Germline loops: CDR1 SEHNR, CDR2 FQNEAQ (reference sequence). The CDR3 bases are TGTGCCAGCAGCCCCGGACAGGGGAATTTGAAAGGCTACACCTTC. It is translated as CASSPGQGNLKGYTF.

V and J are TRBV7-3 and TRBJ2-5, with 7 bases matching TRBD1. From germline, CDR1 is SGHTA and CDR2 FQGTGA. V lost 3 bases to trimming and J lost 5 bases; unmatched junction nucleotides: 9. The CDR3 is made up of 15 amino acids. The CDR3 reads CASSLRGPPHETQYF. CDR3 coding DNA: TGTGCCAGCAGCTTGAGGGGGCCCCCCCATGAGACCCAGTACTTC.

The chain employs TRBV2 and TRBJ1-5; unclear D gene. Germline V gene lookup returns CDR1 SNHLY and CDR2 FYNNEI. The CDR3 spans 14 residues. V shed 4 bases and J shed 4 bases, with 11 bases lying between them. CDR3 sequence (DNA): TGTGCCAGCAGTGGGCCCCCACGAAATCAGCCCCAGCATTTT. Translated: CASSGPPRNQPQHF.

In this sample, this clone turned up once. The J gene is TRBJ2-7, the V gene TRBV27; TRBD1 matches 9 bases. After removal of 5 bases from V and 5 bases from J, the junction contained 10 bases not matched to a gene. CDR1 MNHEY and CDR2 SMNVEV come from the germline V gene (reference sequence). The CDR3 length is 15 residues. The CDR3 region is CASSPRDRVSHEQYF. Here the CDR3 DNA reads TGTGCCAGCAGTCCGCGGGACAGGGTTTCCCACGAGCAGTACTTC.

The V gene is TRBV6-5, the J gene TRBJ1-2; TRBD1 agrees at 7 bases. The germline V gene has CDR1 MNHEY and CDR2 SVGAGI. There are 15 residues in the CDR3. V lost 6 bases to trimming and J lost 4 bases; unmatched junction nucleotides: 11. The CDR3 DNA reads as TGTGCCAGCAGGGAACCCCCGGGACAGTCCTATGGCTACACCTTC. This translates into CASREPPGQSYGYTF.

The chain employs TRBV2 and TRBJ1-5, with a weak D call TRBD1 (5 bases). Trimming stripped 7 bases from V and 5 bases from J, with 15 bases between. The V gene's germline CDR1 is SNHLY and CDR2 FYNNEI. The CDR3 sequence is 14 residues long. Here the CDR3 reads CASTLNQGDQPQHF. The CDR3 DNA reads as TGTGCCAGCACCCTGAACCAGGGCGATCAGCCCCAGCATTTT.

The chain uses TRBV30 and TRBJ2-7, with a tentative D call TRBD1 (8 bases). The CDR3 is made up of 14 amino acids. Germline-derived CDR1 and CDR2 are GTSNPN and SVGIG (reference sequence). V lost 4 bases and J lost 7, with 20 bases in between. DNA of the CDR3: TGTGCCTGGATGGGAGGGCAGGGGGCCGGAGAGCAGTACTTC. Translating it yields CAWMGGQGAGEQYF.

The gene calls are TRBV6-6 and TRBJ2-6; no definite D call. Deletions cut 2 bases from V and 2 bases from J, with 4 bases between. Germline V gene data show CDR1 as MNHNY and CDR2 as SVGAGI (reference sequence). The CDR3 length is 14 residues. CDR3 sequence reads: CASSYPTGANVLTF. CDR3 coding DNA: TGTGCCAGCAGTTACCCTACTGGGGCCAACGTCCTGACTTTC.

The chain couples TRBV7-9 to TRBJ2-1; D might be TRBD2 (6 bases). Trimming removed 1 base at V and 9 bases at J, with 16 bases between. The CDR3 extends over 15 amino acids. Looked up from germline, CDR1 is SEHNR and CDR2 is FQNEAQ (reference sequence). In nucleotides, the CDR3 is TGTGCCAGCAGCTTAGAGGGATACGGGGGAGCTGAGCAGTTCTTC. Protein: CASSLEGYGGAEQFF.

This CDR3 is CASSASGWAPYEQYF. DNA for the CDR3: TGTGCCAGCAGTGCTTCCGGTTGGGCCCCCTACGAGCAGTACTTC. The V call is TRBV25-1, the J call TRBJ2-7; D call uncertain. Trimming pared 4 bases from V and 2 bases from J, leaving 15 bases between. The CDR3 totals 15 residues. Germline CDR1 is MGHDK and CDR2 is SYGVNS.

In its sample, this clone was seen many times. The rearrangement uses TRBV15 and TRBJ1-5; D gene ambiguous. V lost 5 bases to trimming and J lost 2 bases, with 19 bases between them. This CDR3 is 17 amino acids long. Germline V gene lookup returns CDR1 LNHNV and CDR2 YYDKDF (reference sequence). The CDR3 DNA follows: TGTGCCACCAGCTTCCGGACTCAGCGTACCGGCAATCAGCCCCAGCATTTT. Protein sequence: CATSFRTQRTGNQPQHF.

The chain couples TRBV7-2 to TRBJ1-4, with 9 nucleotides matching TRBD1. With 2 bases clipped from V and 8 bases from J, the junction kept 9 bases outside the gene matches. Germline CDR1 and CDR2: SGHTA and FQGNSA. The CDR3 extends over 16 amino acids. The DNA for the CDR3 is TGTGCCAGCAGCTTAAAGTGGGGACAGGGTTACGAAAAACTGTTTTTT. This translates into CASSLKWGQGYEKLFF. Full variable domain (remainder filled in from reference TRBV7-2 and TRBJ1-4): GAGVSQSPSNKVTEKGKDVELRCDPISGHTALYWYRQSLGQGLEFLIYFQGNSAPDKSGLPSDRFSAERTGGSVSTLTIQRTQQEDSAVYLCASSLKWGQGYEKLFFGSGTQLSVL.

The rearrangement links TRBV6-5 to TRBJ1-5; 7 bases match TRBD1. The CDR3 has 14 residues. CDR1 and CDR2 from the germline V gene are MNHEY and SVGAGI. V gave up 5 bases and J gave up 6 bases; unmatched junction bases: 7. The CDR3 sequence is CASSPGQAFQPQHF. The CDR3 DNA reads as TGTGCCAGCAGTCCCGGACAGGCCTTTCAGCCCCAGCATTTT.

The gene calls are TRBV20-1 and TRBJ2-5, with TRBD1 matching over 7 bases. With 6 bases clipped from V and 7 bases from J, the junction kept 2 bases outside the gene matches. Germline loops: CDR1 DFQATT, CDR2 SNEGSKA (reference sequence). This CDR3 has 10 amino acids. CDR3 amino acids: CSASGGTQYF. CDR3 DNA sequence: TGCAGTGCCTCAGGGGGGACCCAGTACTTC.

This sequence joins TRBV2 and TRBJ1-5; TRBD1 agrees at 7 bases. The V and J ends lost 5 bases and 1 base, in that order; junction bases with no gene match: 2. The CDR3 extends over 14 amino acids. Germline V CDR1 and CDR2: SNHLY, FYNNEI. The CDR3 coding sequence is TGTGCCAGCAGTTCGGGACAGAGCAATCAGCCCCAGCATTTT. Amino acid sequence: CASSSGQSNQPQHF.

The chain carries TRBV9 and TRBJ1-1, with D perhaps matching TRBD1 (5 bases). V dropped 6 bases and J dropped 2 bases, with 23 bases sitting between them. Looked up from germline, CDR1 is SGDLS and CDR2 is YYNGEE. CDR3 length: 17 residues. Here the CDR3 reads CASNPPGVSGFNTEAFF. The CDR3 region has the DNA TGTGCCAGCAACCCACCGGGGGTGTCGGGATTTAACACTGAAGCTTTCTTT.

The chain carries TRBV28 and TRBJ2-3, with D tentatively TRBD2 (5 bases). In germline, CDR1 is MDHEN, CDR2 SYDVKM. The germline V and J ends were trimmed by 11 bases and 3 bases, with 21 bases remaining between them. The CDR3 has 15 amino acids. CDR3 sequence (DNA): TGTGCCCACCGGGATCAAGGGAGATTGACAGATACGCAGTATTTT. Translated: CAHRDQGRLTDTQYF. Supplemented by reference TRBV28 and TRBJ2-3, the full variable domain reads DVKVTQSSRYLVKRTGEKVFLECVQDMDHENMFWYRQDPGLGLRLIYFSYDVKMKEKGDIPEGYSVSREKKERFSLILESASTNQTSMYLCAHRDQGRLTDTQYFGPGTRLTVL.

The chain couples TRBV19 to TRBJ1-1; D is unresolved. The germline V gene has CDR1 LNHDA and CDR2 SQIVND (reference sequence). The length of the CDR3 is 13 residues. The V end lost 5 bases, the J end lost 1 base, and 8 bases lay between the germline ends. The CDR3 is CASSVATNTEAFF. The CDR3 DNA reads TGTGCCAGTAGTGTAGCTACGAACACTGAAGCTTTCTTT. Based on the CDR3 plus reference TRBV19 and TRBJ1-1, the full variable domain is DGGITQSPKYLFRKEGQNVTLSCEQNLNHDAMYWYRQDPGQGLRLIYYSQIVNDFQKGDIAEGYSVSREKKESFPLTVTSAQKNPTAFYLCASSVATNTEAFFGQGTRLTVV.